This T cell receptor (beta chain) is drawn from a study of blood T cell repertoires in COVID-19. Looking at the study overall: Material from acute and convalescent COVID-19 was sourced from the United States, Italy and Spain.

In the original processing: Reference gene primers were amplified, and this amplification served to estimate nucleated cell counts. TCRdb keeps only in-frame clones here, not all; method: immunoSEQ multiplex PCR. V, J and clone size derive from that table, while D and trimming were established from the DNA sequence. The data hold approximately 120,000 clones, with over 75% observed a single time. The TCR originated in a woman in her forties or fifties with acute or convalescent COVID-19. Sequenced sample: peripheral blood.

The CDR3 reads CASSEQGYEQYF. Here the CDR3 DNA reads TGTGCCAGCAGTGAACAGGGATACGAGCAGTACTTC. The chain is built from TRBV6-1 and TRBJ2-7; possibly TRBD1 for D (5 bases). Trimming removed 2 bases at V and 4 bases at J, with 6 bases between. The CDR3 extends over 12 amino acids. The germline CDR1 and CDR2 sequences are MNHNS and SASEGT.